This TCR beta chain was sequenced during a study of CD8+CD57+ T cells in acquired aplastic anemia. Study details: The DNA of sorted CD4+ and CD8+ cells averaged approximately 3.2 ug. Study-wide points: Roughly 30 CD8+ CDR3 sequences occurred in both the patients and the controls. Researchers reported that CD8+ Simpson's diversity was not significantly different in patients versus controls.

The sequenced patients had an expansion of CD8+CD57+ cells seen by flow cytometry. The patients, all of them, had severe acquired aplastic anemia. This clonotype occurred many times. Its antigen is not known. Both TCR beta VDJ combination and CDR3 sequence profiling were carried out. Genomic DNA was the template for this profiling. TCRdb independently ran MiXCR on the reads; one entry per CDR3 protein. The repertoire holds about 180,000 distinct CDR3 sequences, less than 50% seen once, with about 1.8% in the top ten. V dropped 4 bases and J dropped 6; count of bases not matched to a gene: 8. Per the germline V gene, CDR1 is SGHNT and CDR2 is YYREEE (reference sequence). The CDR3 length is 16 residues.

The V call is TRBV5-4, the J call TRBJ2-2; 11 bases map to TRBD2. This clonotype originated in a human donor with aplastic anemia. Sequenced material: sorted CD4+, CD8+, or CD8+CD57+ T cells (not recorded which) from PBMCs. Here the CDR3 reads CASSASSGRSSGELFF. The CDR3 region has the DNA TGTGCCAGCAGCGCCTCTAGCGGGAGGTCTTCCGGGGAGCTGTTTTTT.